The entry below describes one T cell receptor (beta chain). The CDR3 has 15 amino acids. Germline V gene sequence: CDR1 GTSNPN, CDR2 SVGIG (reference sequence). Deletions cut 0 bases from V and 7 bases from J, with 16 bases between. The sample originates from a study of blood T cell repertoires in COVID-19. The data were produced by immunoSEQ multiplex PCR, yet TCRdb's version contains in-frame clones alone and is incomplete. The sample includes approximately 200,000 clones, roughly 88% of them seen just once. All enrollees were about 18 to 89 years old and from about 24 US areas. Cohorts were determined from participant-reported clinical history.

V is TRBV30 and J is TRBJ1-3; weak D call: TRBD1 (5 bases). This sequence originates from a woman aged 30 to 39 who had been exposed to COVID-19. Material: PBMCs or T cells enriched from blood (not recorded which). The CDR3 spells CAWSVAGYRMNTIYF. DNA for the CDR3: TGTGCCTGGAGTGTTGCAGGGTATCGGATGAACACCATATATTTT.